The 32 T cell receptor beta chains presented below share a single source sample, sequenced in a study of siplizumab effects on memory and regulatory T cells. TCRdb's copy holds only in-frame clones and misses some; the assay was immunoSEQ multiplex PCR. The data show roughly 100,000 clones, roughly 93% seen once. The sequencing sample was made of CD8+ T cells sorted from blood. These receptors were collected from a human donor in good health.

The chain is built from TRBV18 and TRBJ2-2; D is possibly TRBD1 or TRBD2 (5 bases each). There are 14 residues in the CDR3. V shed 8 bases and J shed 7 bases, with 17 bases lying between them. The germline gives CDR1 KGHSH, CDR2 LQKENI. The CDR3: CASRLRDRDGELFF. CDR3 nucleotide sequence: TGTGCCAGCCGACTCAGGGATCGGGACGGGGAGCTGTTTTTT.

The chain recombines TRBV7-6 with TRBJ2-1; 9 bases match TRBD2. The CDR3 length is 15 residues. From germline, CDR1 is SGHVS and CDR2 FNYEAQ. The V segment lost 5 bases and the J segment 2 bases; nucleotides outside the gene matches: 4. The CDR3 here is CASSELAGPYNEQFF. In nucleotides, the CDR3 is TGTGCCAGCAGCGAACTAGCGGGTCCCTACAATGAGCAGTTCTTC. The full variable domain, in which reference TRBV7-6 and TRBJ2-1 provide the parts outside the CDR3, is GAGVSQSPRYKVTKRGQDVALRCDPISGHVSLYWYRQALGQGPEFLTYFNYEAQQDKSGLPNDRFSAERPEGSISTLTIQRTEQRDSAMYRCASSELAGPYNEQFFGPGTRLTVL.

The rearrangement uses TRBV4-1 and TRBJ2-5; D unresolved. Trimming pared 2 bases from V and 1 base from J, leaving 8 bases between. The length of the CDR3 is 14 residues. Looked up from germline, CDR1 is MGHRA and CDR2 is YSYEKL. CDR3 loop: CASSQSSFQETQYF. CDR3 coding DNA: TGCGCCAGCAGCCAATCCTCATTCCAAGAGACCCAGTACTTC.

The CDR3 region is CASSLTGIQGTEAFF. The CDR3 region has the DNA TGTGCCAGCAGCTTGACAGGGATACAGGGCACTGAAGCTTTCTTT. The V gene is TRBV6-5, the J gene TRBJ1-1; the match to TRBD1 covers 7 bases. CDR1 and CDR2 (germline): MNHEY, SVGAGI. V was pared by 6 bases and J by 4 bases, with 11 bases of the junction left unmatched. The length of the CDR3 is 15 residues.

The chain carries TRBV6-4 and TRBJ2-3, with D tentatively TRBD1 (6 bases). The germline gives CDR1 MRHNA, CDR2 SNTAGT. V lost 6 bases and J lost 5, with 12 bases in between. This CDR3 region has 13 residues. CDR3 coding DNA: TGTGCCAGCAGCGCTATAGGGGGAGATACGCAGTATTTT. Translating gives CASSAIGGDTQYF.

The gene calls are TRBV29-1 and TRBJ2-7; TRBD1 agrees at 8 bases. The CDR3 is 15 residues long. CDR1 is SQVTM and CDR2 is ANQGSEA in the germline V gene. V lost 0 bases, J lost 1 base, and 5 bases stayed unmatched. In DNA form, the CDR3 reads TGCAGCGTTGAAGATCCAGGGGGCCTATCCTACGAGCAGTACTTC. It is translated as CSVEDPGGLSYEQYF.

The CDR3 nucleotides read TGTGCCAGTAGTATAGATCTACGGCAGCGCGTCTACAATGAGCAGTTCTTC. This gives the protein CASSIDLRQRVYNEQFF. The V gene is TRBV19, the J gene TRBJ2-1; D is unclear. Per the germline V gene, CDR1 is LNHDA and CDR2 is SQIVND (reference sequence). The V gene lost 0 bases and the J gene lost 3 bases, with 15 bases spanning the gap. This CDR3 has 17 residues.

The chain employs TRBV7-8 and TRBJ2-2; TRBD2 agrees at 12 bases. The germline V gene has CDR1 SGHVS and CDR2 FQNEAQ. V dropped 6 bases and J dropped 6; count of bases not matched to a gene: 5. The CDR3 loop spans 15 amino acids. The CDR3 reads CASRQTSGGSGELFF. For the CDR3, the DNA is TGTGCCAGCAGACAGACTAGCGGGGGCTCCGGGGAGCTGTTTTTT.

J is TRBJ2-2 and V is TRBV7-9; 8 positions match TRBD2. Trimming took 0 bases from V and 5 from J; bases not matched to a gene: 5. This CDR3 is 16 amino acids long. Germline V gene sequence: CDR1 SEHNR, CDR2 FQNEAQ (reference sequence). The CDR3 protein is CASSLAPSGRTGELFF. CDR3 nucleotide sequence: TGTGCCAGCAGCTTAGCGCCTAGCGGGCGGACCGGGGAGCTGTTTTTT.

The J gene is TRBJ2-5, the V gene TRBV27, with TRBD2 matching over 11 bases. With 4 bases clipped from V and 5 bases from J, the junction kept 6 bases outside the gene matches. CDR1 is MNHEY and CDR2 is SMNVEV in the germline V gene (reference sequence). The CDR3 runs 15 residues. The CDR3 nucleotides are TGTGCCAGCAGTTCACTAGCGGGAGTTTGGGAGACCCAGTACTTC. Translating gives CASSSLAGVWETQYF.

The CDR3 DNA sequence: TGTGCCAGCAGCTTAGCTCGGGGCGGAATATTGAACACTGAAGCTTTCTTT. Its translation: CASSLARGGILNTEAFF. This chain joins TRBV7-8 and TRBJ1-1; tentative D call: TRBD1 (5 bases). The germline V gene encodes CDR1 SGHVS and CDR2 FQNEAQ. Trimming removed 0 bases at V and 0 bases at J, with 14 bases between. The CDR3 runs 17 residues.

This chain joins TRBV7-5 and TRBJ2-5; TRBD2, the D gene given by the table, was not confirmed from the DNA. TRBV7-5 corresponds to a pseudogene. CDR3 length: 16 residues. CDR3 in amino acids: CARSLVASGGQETQYF. The DNA of the CDR3 is TGTGCCAGAAGCTTAGTTGCTAGCGGGGGCCAAGAGACCCAGTACTTC.

The rearrangement uses TRBV5-4 and TRBJ1-3; tentative D call: TRBD1 (5 bases). The CDR3 length is 14 residues. Germline-derived CDR1 and CDR2 are SGHNT and YYREEE (reference sequence). The V and J ends lost 1 base and 2 bases respectively, with 7 bases between them. The CDR3 DNA follows: TGTGCCAGCAGCTTGTTAGGGGCTGGAAACACCATATATTTT. Translation gives CASSLLGAGNTIYF.

This chain connects TRBV19 to TRBJ1-1; D uncertain. The CDR3 is 13 residues long. The germline gives CDR1 LNHDA, CDR2 SQIVND (reference sequence). V shed 2 bases and J shed 2 bases, with 6 bases lying between them. CDR3 DNA sequence: TGTGCCAGTAGTATATGGGGAAACACTGAAGCTTTCTTT. This gives the protein CASSIWGNTEAFF.

The rearrangement links TRBV29-1 to TRBJ2-5; 7 nucleotides match TRBD1. The CDR3 consists of 16 residues. Looked up from germline, CDR1 is SQVTM and CDR2 is ANQGSEA. Trimming removed 0 bases from V and 6 bases from J; junction bases left unmatched: 13. DNA of the CDR3: TGCAGCGTTGAAGATCCCCAGGGGGATCCTTTGCAGACCCAGTACTTC. This translates into CSVEDPQGDPLQTQYF.

The genes are TRBV6-4 and TRBJ2-3; 7 bases align to TRBD2. CDR3 length equals 14 residues. The trim removed 4 bases at V and 6 bases at J, leaving 7 bases unmatched. Germline values: CDR1 MRHNA, CDR2 SNTAGT. CDR3 protein: CASSAQRGGDTQYF. The DNA of the CDR3 is TGTGCCAGCAGTGCGCAGAGGGGAGGGGATACGCAGTATTTT.

The chain has TRBV5-4 and TRBJ2-1, with 7 bases aligning to TRBD2. The ends lost 0 bases at V and 8 bases at J; junction bases unmatched: 11. Germline assignment: CDR1 SGHNT and CDR2 YYREEE (reference sequence). CDR3 length equals 16 residues. CDR3 region: CASSLESGTMIYEQFF. The CDR3 DNA reads TGTGCCAGCAGCTTGGAGTCCGGGACTATGATATATGAGCAGTTCTTC.

This chain uses TRBV9 with TRBJ2-7; D unclear. With 4 bases removed from V and 0 bases from J, the gap between germline ends came to 8 bases. CDR1 and CDR2 from the germline V gene are SGDLS and YYNGEE. This CDR3 is built from 13 residues. CDR3 bases: TGTGCCAGCAGCCCCCAGAGCTCCTACGAGCAGTACTTC. Amino acids: CASSPQSSYEQYF.

The CDR3 sequence: CASSLYGGRFAYNEQFF. CDR3 nucleotides: TGTGCCAGCAGCTTATACGGGGGGCGCTTTGCCTACAATGAGCAGTTCTTC. The chain uses TRBV7-2 and TRBJ2-1, with D possibly TRBD2 on 7 matching bases. With 2 bases removed from V and 2 bases from J, the gap between germline ends came to 16 bases. Germline V gene sequence: CDR1 SGHTA, CDR2 FQGNSA. CDR3 length equals 17 residues. Full variable domain (rest looked up from reference TRBV7-2 and TRBJ2-1): GAGVSQSPSNKVTEKGKDVELRCDPISGHTALYWYRQSLGQGLEFLIYFQGNSAPDKSGLPSDRFSAERTGGSVSTLTIQRTQQEDSAVYLCASSLYGGRFAYNEQFFGPGTRLTVL.

Comment on this clone: One end of the junction does not line up with germline, which may come from a read error. This chain uses TRBV6-1 with TRBJ1-5; tentatively, D is TRBD1 (6 bases). From germline, CDR1 is MNHNS and CDR2 SASEGT. There are 17 residues in the CDR3. CDR3 amino acids: CAISESWDNYSNQPQHF. CDR3 bases: TGTGCCATCAGTGAGTCGTGGGACAATTATAGCAATCAGCCCCAGCATTTT.

This chain connects TRBV7-9 to TRBJ1-2; 9 positions agree with TRBD1. Trimming took 4 bases from V and 4 from J; bases not matched to a gene: 7. The CDR3 loop spans 15 amino acids. Per germline, CDR1 SEHNR and CDR2 FQNEAQ (reference sequence). CDR3 sequence (DNA): TGTGCCAGCAGCTCCTGGACAGGGGAGGGCTATGGCTACACCTTC. It yields the protein CASSSWTGEGYGYTF.

The chain couples TRBV13 to TRBJ1-3; D is possibly TRBD1 (5 bases). Germline assignment: CDR1 PRHDT and CDR2 FYEKMQ (reference sequence). The V end lost 5 bases, the J end lost 0 bases, and 14 bases lay between the germline ends. The CDR3 is made up of 16 amino acids. CDR3 amino acids: CASSPRDGSSGNTIYF. The CDR3 bases are TGTGCCAGCAGCCCGAGGGACGGGAGCTCTGGAAACACCATATATTTT.

J is TRBJ2-7 and V is TRBV7-9; D unclear. Germline CDR1 reads SEHNR; CDR2 reads FQNEAQ (reference sequence). V was shortened by 0 bases and J by 2 bases, with 8 bases between the two germline ends. This CDR3 has 14 residues. CDR3 sequence reads: CASSLATHPYEQYF. The DNA for the CDR3 is TGTGCCAGCAGCTTAGCTACGCATCCCTACGAGCAGTACTTC. Based on the CDR3 plus reference TRBV7-9 and TRBJ2-7, the full variable domain is DTGVSQNPRHKITKRGQNVTFRCDPISEHNRLYWYRQTLGQGPEFLTYFQNEAQLEKSRLLSDRFSAERPKGSFSTLEIQRTEQGDSAMYLCASSLATHPYEQYFGPGTRLTVT.

This clone was observed a single time. A junction end diverges from the germline sequence, so it may reflect a read error. In the same sample, other DNA sequences code for this CDR3. The CDR3 loop reads CASGLDSYEQYF. CDR3 nucleotides: TGTGCTAGTGGATTGGACAGTTACGAGCAGTACTTC. This rearrangement joins TRBV12-5 to TRBJ2-7; TRBD1 might be the D (6 bases). Germline-derived CDR1 and CDR2 are LGHNT and FRNRAP. The CDR3 sequence is 12 residues long.

This clone showed up just once. The gene calls are TRBV4-1 and TRBJ2-7; a weak D match, TRBD2 (5 bases). This CDR3 contains 15 residues. Germline CDR1 and CDR2: MGHRA and YSYEKL. Trimming took off 1 base at V and 6 bases at J, with 16 bases between the two ends. DNA for the CDR3: TGCGCCAGCAGCCAAGTTACCGGGATGTCTGGCGAGCAGTACTTC. Protein sequence: CASSQVTGMSGEQYF.

This rearrangement joins TRBV5-1 to TRBJ1-2; D is ambiguous. This CDR3 is built from 14 residues. The V gene's germline CDR1 is SGHRS and CDR2 YFSETQ. Trimming cost V 0 bases and J 0 bases, with 6 bases left between them. Here the CDR3 DNA reads TGCGCCAGCAGCTTGGACCGAACTAACTATGGCTACACCTTC. The encoded protein is CASSLDRTNYGYTF. The whole variable domain, filled in from reference TRBV5-1 and TRBJ1-2, reads KAGVTQTPRYLIKTRGQQVTLSCSPISGHRSVSWYQQTPGQGLQFLFEYFSETQRNKGNFPGRFSGRQFSNSRSEMNVSTLELGDSALYLCASSLDRTNYGYTFGSGTRLTVV.

The V call is TRBV6-4, the J call TRBJ2-5; D perhaps matches TRBD1 (6 bases). The germline V and J ends were trimmed by 6 bases and 2 bases, with 16 bases remaining between them. Germline V gives CDR1 MRHNA, CDR2 SNTAGT. The CDR3 loop spans 15 amino acids. This CDR3 is CASRGVSGDQETQYF. CDR3 coding DNA: TGTGCCAGCAGAGGGGTCTCAGGGGATCAAGAGACCCAGTACTTC.

J is TRBJ1-2 and V is TRBV4-1; no firm D call. The V gene lost 1 base and the J gene lost 2 bases, with 14 bases spanning the gap. The CDR3 consists of 16 residues. Looked up from germline, CDR1 is MGHRA and CDR2 is YSYEKL. The CDR3 DNA reads TGCGCCAGCAGCCAAGCCTTCACAGAGTCCAACTATGGCTACACCTTC. Its protein is CASSQAFTESNYGYTF.

The chain uses TRBV7-9 and TRBJ1-1; D not resolved. The germline V gene encodes CDR1 SEHNR and CDR2 FQNEAQ (reference sequence). V was shortened by 3 bases and J by 6 bases, with 8 bases between the two germline ends. The CDR3 has 12 residues. The CDR3, as DNA: TGTGCCAGCAGCTTTCGAGGCGCTGAAGCTTTCTTT. It codes for CASSFRGAEAFF.

This chain links TRBV7-9 with TRBJ2-5; 8 bases align to TRBD2. V gave up 4 bases and J gave up 5 bases; unmatched junction bases: 6. Germline V CDR1 and CDR2: SEHNR, FQNEAQ (reference sequence). The CDR3 runs 14 residues. CDR3 protein: CASSSRTSTETQYF. The CDR3 nucleotides are TGTGCCAGCAGCTCTCGGACTAGCACTGAGACCCAGTACTTC.

This chain uses TRBV29-1 with TRBJ2-7; 10 bases align to TRBD1. This CDR3 contains 15 residues. The J segment lost 4 bases and the V segment lost 3 bases, leaving 9 bases of the junction unmatched. Looked up from germline, CDR1 is SQVTM and CDR2 is ANQGSEA. Here the CDR3 reads CSVDFSGQGLYEQYF. DNA of the CDR3: TGCAGCGTTGATTTTTCGGGACAGGGGTTATACGAGCAGTACTTC.

The CDR3 bases are TGTGCCAGCAGTTTCGGGACAATATACGAGCAGTACTTC. The encoded protein is CASSFGTIYEQYF. The chain is built from TRBV6-5 and TRBJ2-7, with D tentatively TRBD1 (6 bases). V was trimmed by 4 bases and J by 4 bases, leaving 11 bases between them. The germline V gene encodes CDR1 MNHEY and CDR2 SVGAGI. This CDR3 is 13 amino acids long.